One sample yielded the 13 T cell receptor beta chains listed below, sequenced in a study of T cells in localized non-small cell lung cancer. Generated by immunoSEQ multiplex PCR, the TCRdb table keeps only in-frame clones and is missing some. The sample gives under 2,500 clones, around 25% of which show up once; over 15% is in the top ten. The source was normal lung tissue next to the tumor, collected before any cancer treatment. The source is a male donor aged 60 or over with stage I lung adenocarcinoma.

By frequency in the sample, this clone is medium-sized. The chain carries TRBV29-1 and TRBJ1-1; D unresolved. The CDR3 extends over 13 amino acids. Germline V gene lookup returns CDR1 SQVTM and CDR2 ANQGSEA. The V end was cut by 4 bases, the J end by 1 base, with 10 bases between. The CDR3 region is CSVGAFGNTEAFF. CDR3 DNA sequence: TGCAGCGTTGGGGCGTTCGGGAACACTGAAGCTTTCTTT.

The genes are TRBV19 and TRBJ1-5, with D possibly matching TRBD1 (6 bases). In germline, CDR1 is LNHDA, CDR2 SQIVND (reference sequence). The CDR3 is 16 amino acids. The V and J ends lost 3 bases and 6 bases respectively, with 18 bases between them. CDR3 residues: CASSIQMSRGPQPQHF. In nucleotides, the CDR3 is TGTGCCAGTAGTATTCAAATGTCACGGGGGCCTCAGCCCCAGCATTTT.

V usage is TRBV6-8 and J usage is TRBJ2-7, with TRBD2 matching over 8 bases. Germline CDR1 reads MNHGY; CDR2 reads SAAAGT. J was trimmed by 1 base and V by 3 bases; bases with no gene match: 5. This CDR3 spans 15 amino acids. CDR3 DNA sequence: TGTGCCAGCAGTTATACTAGCGGCCCTTCCTACGAGCAGTACTTC. It encodes CASSYTSGPSYEQYF.

This clone was observed a few times. V usage is TRBV5-1 and J usage is TRBJ2-2, with D tentatively TRBD2 (7 bases). The ends were cut back, 0 bases at V and 4 bases at J, with 13 bases in the middle. The CDR3 length is 16 residues. The germline V gene encodes CDR1 SGHRS and CDR2 YFSETQ. CDR3 bases: TGCGCCAGCAGCTTGGATGGGGGGGCCAGCACCGGGGAGCTGTTTTTT. Protein product: CASSLDGGASTGELFF.

The chain is built from TRBV19 and TRBJ2-7; the D gene is possibly TRBD1 (5 bases). CDR3 size: 14 residues. Germline CDR1 LNHDA, CDR2 SQIVND (reference sequence). Trimming removed 6 bases from V and 0 bases from J, with 12 bases in between. CDR3 in amino acids: CASRDRQNSYEQYF. CDR3 DNA: TGTGCCAGTAGAGACAGACAGAACTCCTACGAGCAGTACTTC.

The V and J genes are TRBV11-3 and TRBJ1-1, with a possible D match to TRBD1 (5 bases). Germline-derived CDR1 and CDR2 are SGHNT and YENEEA. Trimming removed 3 bases from V and 5 bases from J, with 13 bases in between. This CDR3 contains 14 residues. CDR3 region: CASSFTFQGTEAFF. The CDR3 coding sequence is TGTGCCAGCAGCTTCACCTTTCAGGGTACTGAAGCTTTCTTT.

The chain joins TRBV29-1 to TRBJ2-1; D is possibly TRBD2 (6 bases). Germline V CDR1 and CDR2: SQVTM, ANQGSEA. Trimming stripped 7 bases from V and 1 base from J, with 11 bases between. The CDR3 sequence is 13 residues long. CDR3 loop: CSAGGDSYNEQFF. The CDR3 coding sequence is TGCAGCGCCGGAGGGGATTCCTACAATGAGCAGTTCTTC.

V is TRBV28 and J is TRBJ2-7, with D uncertain. Trimming shortened V by 3 bases and J by 4 bases, and 13 bases separated the two germline ends. Germline V gene lookup returns CDR1 MDHEN and CDR2 SYDVKM. The CDR3 spans 14 residues. Written as DNA, the CDR3 is TGTGCCAGCAGTTTCCCCCCAGAGAGATACGAGCAGTACTTC. Translated: CASSFPPERYEQYF.

Judged by abundance, this clone is large. The chain carries TRBV6-8 and TRBJ1-5; 8 nucleotides align to TRBD1. Germline-derived CDR1 and CDR2 are MNHGY and SAAAGT. The CDR3 has 18 residues. Trimming at V came to 0 bases and at J to 2 bases, leaving 9 bases not matched to a gene. The CDR3 DNA sequence: TGTGCCAGCAGTTACTCTAGCCTGGACAGGGTTGGCAATCAGCCCCAGCATTTT. Encoded protein: CASSYSSLDRVGNQPQHF.

By its share, this clone is medium-sized (0.01 to 0.1%). The sample contains more than one DNA sequence encoding this CDR3. The chain joins TRBV28 to TRBJ1-3, with D unresolved. Germline CDR1 reads MDHEN; CDR2 reads SYDVKM. The CDR3 has 13 amino acids. The V end lost 3 bases, the J end lost 3 bases, and 6 bases lay between the germline ends. The chain's CDR3 is CASSFNLGNTIYF. CDR3 DNA: TGTGCCAGCAGTTTCAACCTTGGAAACACCATATATTTT.

The gene calls are TRBV5-1 and TRBJ1-1, with D perhaps TRBD1 (6 bases). The CDR3 has 14 amino acids. The germline V and J ends were trimmed by 4 bases and 2 bases, with 12 bases remaining between them. Germline loops: CDR1 SGHRS, CDR2 YFSETQ. This chain's CDR3 is CASSITGQNTEAFF. CDR3 nucleotide sequence: TGCGCCAGCAGCATAACGGGACAAAACACTGAAGCTTTCTTT.

This clone was seen only a few times. This chain links TRBV14 with TRBJ1-1; no definite D call. The V and J ends lost 5 bases and 2 bases respectively, with 9 bases between them. Germline CDR1 is SGHDN and CDR2 is FVKESK. The CDR3 has 13 residues. CDR3 sequence reads: CASSSVVNTEAFF. The DNA for the CDR3 is TGTGCCAGCAGCTCAGTGGTTAACACTGAAGCTTTCTTT.

This clone was counted between two and nine times. This chain joins TRBV19 and TRBJ1-1; D may be TRBD1 (6 bases). V lost 4 bases, J lost 1 base, and 19 bases lay in between. The CDR3 covers 17 residues. CDR1 and CDR2 (germline): LNHDA, SQIVND (reference sequence). The CDR3 nucleotides are TGTGCCAGTAGTACTGACCGAGGGGGAGGTAGGAACACTGAAGCTTTCTTT. It translates to CASSTDRGGGRNTEAFF.